The 21 T cell receptor beta chains below come from one sample, sequenced in a study of T-cell reconstitution after alpha-beta-depleted transplantation in children. This sample's TCRbeta library carried unique molecular identifier barcodes. TCRdb re-analysed the PCR reads in MiXCR, keeping a single row per CDR3 protein. The sample carries 500,000 to 600,000 distinct CDR3 sequences, around a third recorded once. Here the sequenced sample was PBMCs from the stem cell graft donor, taken from the stem cell graft. The receptors originated from a human donor who donated a stem cell graft to a child with aplastic anemia.

This clonotype has a handful of counts. The rearrangement uses TRBV27 and TRBJ1-1, with a possible D match to TRBD1 (5 bases). The V end lost 2 bases, the J end lost 0 bases, and 10 bases lay between the germline ends. The length of the CDR3 is 15 residues. Germline V lookup: CDR1 MNHEY, CDR2 SMNVEV (reference sequence). The CDR3 coding sequence is TGTGCCAGCAGTTTAAAGGAGGGGATGAACACTGAAGCTTTCTTT. It is translated as CASSLKEGMNTEAFF.

A few counts support this clonotype. The chain combines TRBV12-3 or TRBV12-4 with TRBJ2-3; perhaps TRBD2 as D (5 bases). This CDR3 contains 16 residues. V lost 3 bases to trimming and J lost 6 bases, with 19 bases between them. This CDR3 is CASSFRSGAVVDTQYF. CDR3 sequence (DNA): TGTGCCAGCAGTTTCCGGTCTGGAGCGGTTGTGGATACGCAGTATTTT.

The chain links TRBV4-2 to TRBJ2-7, with TRBD2 as a possible D gene (5 bases). Germline V CDR1 and CDR2: LGHNA, YNFKEQ. This CDR3 spans 15 amino acids. The germline V and J ends were trimmed by 5 bases and 0 bases, with 14 bases remaining between them. For the CDR3, the DNA is TGTGCCAGCAGCACCGACGGTGGGAGCTCCTACGAGCAGTACTTC. Its protein is CASSTDGGSSYEQYF.

This clonotype appeared a few times. The chain's CDR3 is CSALRDRVINQPQHF. The CDR3, as DNA: TGCAGTGCTCTCCGGGACAGGGTCATCAATCAGCCCCAGCATTTT. The V gene is TRBV20-1, the J gene TRBJ1-5; TRBD1 agrees at 9 bases. CDR1 DFQATT and CDR2 SNEGSKA come from the germline V gene (reference sequence). This CDR3 comprises 15 residues. Germline trimming cut 5 bases from V and 3 bases from J; bases unmatched to any gene: 8.

In this sample, this clonotype turned up many times. The chain is built from TRBV20-1 and TRBJ2-1; the match to TRBD1 covers 9 bases. The germline CDR1 and CDR2 sequences are DFQATT and SNEGSKA (reference sequence). Trimming took 6 bases from V and 4 from J; bases not matched to a gene: 4. The CDR3 totals 13 residues. CDR3 sequence: CSAFGTGYNEQFF. As DNA, the CDR3 is TGCAGTGCCTTCGGGACAGGGTACAATGAGCAGTTCTTC.

The rearrangement links TRBV12-3 or TRBV12-4 to TRBJ1-1; D gene uncertain. Trimming left V 6 bases short and J 6 bases short, with 8 bases between. This CDR3 comprises 11 residues. The CDR3 protein is CASRSRAEAFF. DNA of the CDR3: TGTGCCAGCAGATCTCGGGCTGAAGCTTTCTTT.

The chain recombines TRBV11-1 with TRBJ2-1; a weak D match, TRBD1 (5 bases). V lost 0 bases and J 5 bases, leaving 23 bases between the germline ends. The CDR3 extends over 19 amino acids. Germline-derived CDR1 and CDR2 are SGHAT and FQDESV (reference sequence). CDR3 DNA sequence: TGTGCCAGCAGCTTAGCCGTATCTCGTGGATCTGGGGCCAACAATGAGCAGTTCTTC. Protein: CASSLAVSRGSGANNEQFF.

The V call is TRBV20-1, the J call TRBJ2-1, with 8 positions matching TRBD2. The CDR3 is 13 residues long. The germline gives CDR1 DFQATT, CDR2 SNEGSKA (reference sequence). V trimming: 6 bases; J trimming: 9 bases; junction bases outside the gene matches: 10. The CDR3 DNA reads TGCAGTGCACCCAGCGGGAGTTTCGGTGAGCAGTTCTTC. Its translation is CSAPSGSFGEQFF.

The gene calls are TRBV18 and TRBJ1-1; D remains ambiguous. The CDR3 runs to 16 residues. Deletions cut 0 bases from V and 1 base from J, with 12 bases between. Germline CDR1 and CDR2: KGHSH and LQKENI. DNA of the CDR3: TGTGCCAGCTCACCACCTTTTCCGGGAGCGAACACTGAAGCTTTCTTT. It translates to CASSPPFPGANTEAFF. Filled out from reference TRBV18 and TRBJ1-1, the complete variable domain reads NAGVMQNPRHLVRRRGQEARLRCSPMKGHSHVYWYRQLPEEGLKFMVYLQKENIIDESGMPKERFSAEFPKEGPSILRIQQVVRGDSAAYFCASSPPFPGANTEAFFGQGTRLTVV.

This clonotype was seen a handful of times. This chain joins TRBV5-6 and TRBJ1-2; D not resolved. V was cut by 0 bases and J by 7 bases, with 4 bases left in between. Germline loops: CDR1 SGHDT, CDR2 YYEEEE. There are 11 residues in the CDR3. CDR3 loop: CASSLAGGYTF. The DNA for the CDR3 is TGTGCCAGCAGCTTGGCCGGTGGCTACACCTTC.

This chain joins TRBV5-1 and TRBJ1-1, with a possible D match to TRBD1 (6 bases). The CDR3 is 19 residues long. In germline, CDR1 is SGHRS, CDR2 YFSETQ. V shed 4 bases and J shed 4 bases, with 29 bases lying between them. The CDR3 region is CASSQDRLRTPEGGTEAFF. The CDR3 DNA reads as TGCGCCAGCAGCCAGGACAGACTAAGGACCCCTGAGGGGGGCACTGAAGCTTTCTTT.

The chain joins TRBV29-1 to TRBJ1-1, with 9 bases fitting TRBD1. The junction had 5 bases not matched to a gene; V was cut back by 4 bases and J by 5 bases. The CDR3 is 13 residues long. The germline V gene has CDR1 SQVTM and CDR2 ANQGSEA. The CDR3 DNA follows: TGCAGCGTTGGTACAGGGGGCCGGACTGAAGCTTTCTTT. Translated, it gives CSVGTGGRTEAFF.

This chain uses TRBV9 with TRBJ2-3, with unresolved D. Trimming cost V 3 bases and J 2 bases, with 13 bases left between them. CDR3 length: 15 residues. Germline-derived CDR1 and CDR2 are SGDLS and YYNGEE. DNA of the CDR3: TGTGCCAGCAGCGGACGACTGACTCTCACAGATACGCAGTATTTT. Protein product: CASSGRLTLTDTQYF.

This clonotype was seen only a few times. V and J are TRBV4-2 and TRBJ2-7, with TRBD1 as a possible D gene (5 bases). The CDR3 covers 15 residues. Germline V CDR1 and CDR2: LGHNA, YNFKEQ. V was trimmed by 5 bases and J by 3 bases, leaving 17 bases between them. This CDR3 is CASSESTQGDYEQYF. CDR3 coding DNA: TGTGCCAGCAGCGAAAGTACCCAGGGCGACTACGAGCAGTACTTC.

V is TRBV6-1 and J is TRBJ2-7; TRBD1 agrees at 8 bases. Germline values: CDR1 MNHNS, CDR2 SASEGT. The CDR3 has 15 residues. The CDR3 coding sequence is TGTGCCAGAAGTGTTCAGGGACAGGTCCTCTACGAGCAGTACGTC. Protein: CARSVQGQVLYEQYV.

The chain uses TRBV7-7 and TRBJ2-7, with D unresolved. The V end lost 1 base, the J end lost 2 bases, and 9 bases lay between the germline ends. Per germline, CDR1 SSHAT and CDR2 FNYEAQ (reference sequence). CDR3 length equals 14 residues. The CDR3 spells CASSLDSSTYEQYF. For the CDR3, the DNA is TGTGCCAGCAGCTTAGACAGTTCAACCTACGAGCAGTACTTC.

CDR3 bases: TGTGCCAGCAGTCCAACCAGGGGTTACGAGCAGTACTTC. This gives the protein CASSPTRGYEQYF. The chain employs TRBV6-2 or TRBV6-3 and TRBJ2-7, with D possibly TRBD1 on 6 matching bases. This CDR3 is 13 amino acids long. Germline V gene sequence: CDR1 MNHEY, CDR2 SVGEGT. With 5 bases removed from V and 4 bases from J, the gap between germline ends came to 12 bases.

This clonotype was counted between two and nine times. The rearrangement joins TRBV7-9 to TRBJ1-1; D is undetermined. Between the trimmed V and J ends, which lost 1 base and 0 bases, there was a span of 6 bases. CDR3 size: 14 residues. The germline CDR1 and CDR2 sequences are SEHNR and FQNEAQ (reference sequence). The chain's CDR3 is CASSLVGLNTEAFF. The CDR3 coding sequence is TGTGCCAGCAGCTTAGTAGGATTGAACACTGAAGCTTTCTTT.

V and J are TRBV7-9 and TRBJ2-2; 8 bases line up with TRBD1. Per germline, CDR1 SEHNR and CDR2 FQNEAQ (reference sequence). The CDR3 runs 16 residues. V shed 3 bases, J shed 2 bases, and the junction held 5 bases outside the gene matches. CDR3 sequence: CASSFTGGGNTGELFF. Here the CDR3 DNA reads TGTGCCAGCAGCTTCACAGGGGGTGGAAACACCGGGGAGCTGTTTTTT.

The chain links TRBV6-5 to TRBJ2-1; D possibly corresponds to TRBD1 (6 bases). The CDR3 has 15 residues. Germline assignment: CDR1 MNHEY and CDR2 SVGAGI. The V and J ends lost 4 bases and 5 bases respectively, with 15 bases between them. In nucleotides, the CDR3 is TGTGCCAGCAGTTCCCCGGGACATAACCACAATGAGCAGTTCTTC. It translates to CASSSPGHNHNEQFF.

This clonotype was recorded a few times. The V and J genes are TRBV28 and TRBJ2-1; TRBD1 aligns across 12 bases. The V gene end was trimmed by 1 base and the J gene end by 8 bases; junction bases not matched to a gene: 6. The CDR3 runs 16 residues. Germline V gene data show CDR1 as MDHEN and CDR2 as SYDVKM. CDR3 sequence (DNA): TGTGCCAGCAGTTTATTCCCGGGACAGGGGGCCTATGAGCAGTTCTTC. This codes for CASSLFPGQGAYEQFF.